Each of the 29 T cell receptor beta chains below was sequenced from the same sample in a study of beta chain features in type 1 diabetes. Study-level results: TCRB CDR3s from Type 1 diabetes patients were moderately but significantly shorter in all four CD4+ subsets.

These receptors have no identified antigens. The whole isolated RNA underwent reverse transcription, so sequencing captured expressed TCRB transcripts. Assay: immunoSEQ multiplex PCR; the TCRdb copy retains only in-frame clones and omits some. The table includes some 160,000 clones, 8% to 9.5% detected once. Input material: central memory CD4+ T cells from blood. The source of these receptors is a woman between 18 and 29 years old with type 1 diabetes.

The chain recombines TRBV29-1 with TRBJ2-7; 12 bases fit TRBD1. With 6 bases clipped from V and 7 bases from J, the junction kept 7 bases outside the gene matches. The CDR3 totals 13 residues. Germline CDR1 is SQVTM and CDR2 is ANQGSEA. This CDR3 is CSVNRDRGREQYF. CDR3 nucleotide sequence: TGCAGCGTGAACCGGGACAGGGGGCGAGAGCAGTACTTC.

This chain uses TRBV27 with TRBJ1-5; no reliable D call. Germline CDR1 reads MNHEY; CDR2 reads SMNVEV (reference sequence). Trimming stripped 6 bases from V and 4 bases from J, with 13 bases between. The CDR3 loop spans 14 amino acids. For the CDR3, the DNA is TGTGCCAGCAGGCTCGGACGGGAGAATCAGCCCCAGCATTTT. Its translation: CASRLGRENQPQHF.

This clone was counted a few times. The chain joins TRBV5-1 to TRBJ2-5, with TRBD1 matching over 9 bases. V gave up 6 bases and J gave up 5 bases; unmatched junction bases: 8. Germline V gene data show CDR1 as SGHRS and CDR2 as YFSETQ. This CDR3 region has 14 residues. The CDR3 sequence is CASKRTGGLETQYF. CDR3 DNA sequence: TGCGCCAGCAAAAGAACAGGGGGCTTGGAGACCCAGTACTTC.

This clone was recorded a few times. This chain uses TRBV4-3 with TRBJ1-2, with 8 nucleotides matching TRBD1. This CDR3 is built from 13 residues. The V gene's germline CDR1 is LGHNA and CDR2 YSLEER. Trimming took 3 bases from V and 7 from J; bases not matched to a gene: 4. The CDR3 DNA follows: TGCGCCAGCAGCCACACAGGGGGAGGTGGCTACACCTTC. This gives the protein CASSHTGGGGYTF.

The genes are TRBV20-1 and TRBJ1-1, with 7 positions matching TRBD1. Germline CDR1 reads DFQATT; CDR2 reads SNEGSKA (reference sequence). The CDR3 covers 11 residues. Unmatched junction bases numbered 8, after V lost 6 bases and J lost 10 bases. In DNA, the CDR3 is TGCAGTGCCCTCGGGACAGAAAGAGCTTTCTTT. Residues: CSALGTERAFF.

There are a few counts of this clone. The rearrangement uses TRBV4-3 and TRBJ1-5; TRBD1 might be the D (5 bases). From germline, CDR1 is LGHNA and CDR2 YSLEER. This CDR3 comprises 15 residues. The ends were cut back, 1 base at V and 5 bases at J, with 12 bases in the middle. CDR3 loop: CASSQAVGGYQPQHF. The CDR3 DNA reads as TGCGCCAGCAGCCAAGCCGTCGGGGGGTATCAGCCCCAGCATTTT.

The V and J genes are TRBV29-1 and TRBJ1-6, with 10 bases lining up with TRBD1. This CDR3 is built from 14 residues. The J segment lost 8 bases and the V segment lost 5 bases, leaving 6 bases of the junction unmatched. Germline CDR1 SQVTM, CDR2 ANQGSEA. CDR3: CSVRTGGRDSPLHF. In DNA, the CDR3 is TGCAGCGTTAGGACAGGGGGAAGGGATTCACCCCTCCACTTT.

V usage is TRBV5-1 and J usage is TRBJ1-3; the D gene is possibly TRBD1 (6 bases). The V end lost 0 bases, the J end lost 0 bases, and 28 bases lay between the germline ends. The CDR3 is 22 residues long. Germline V lookup: CDR1 SGHRS, CDR2 YFSETQ. The CDR3 bases are TGCGCCAGCAGCTTGGGAGGGTCGGCTTCGGGACACTTGACTCACTCTGGAAACACCATATATTTT. Residues: CASSLGGSASGHLTHSGNTIYF.

This sequence joins TRBV7-2 and TRBJ1-2, with 9 positions matching TRBD1. The ends lost 5 bases at V and 4 bases at J; junction bases unmatched: 11. CDR3 length: 16 residues. CDR1 and CDR2 (germline): SGHTA, FQGNSA. The CDR3 here is CASSQEQGASVYGYTF. The CDR3 coding sequence is TGTGCCAGCAGCCAAGAACAGGGGGCGTCAGTCTATGGCTACACCTTC.

The sample holds a few counts of this clone. CDR3 sequence reads: CASSDAFMRGADTQYF. The CDR3 DNA is TGTGCCAGCAGTGATGCATTTATGCGGGGCGCAGATACGCAGTATTTT. This chain joins TRBV25-1 and TRBJ2-3; D perhaps matches TRBD2 (6 bases). Germline CDR1 MGHDK, CDR2 SYGVNS. The CDR3 runs 16 residues. Trimming left V 3 bases short and J 4 bases short, with 17 bases between.

This chain connects TRBV27 to TRBJ1-2; 7 nucleotides agree with TRBD1. Germline CDR1 is MNHEY and CDR2 is SMNVEV (reference sequence). The CDR3 sequence is 14 residues long. Trimming removed 3 bases from V and 3 bases from J; junction bases left unmatched: 4. CDR3 nucleotide sequence: TGTGCCAGCAGTTTCCGCGACAGGGACTATGGCTACACCTTC. This encodes CASSFRDRDYGYTF.

This clone was detected only a few times. This rearrangement joins TRBV11-3 to TRBJ1-1; no clear D. The germline CDR1 and CDR2 sequences are SGHNT and YENEEA. V gave up 1 base and J gave up 6 bases, with 9 bases separating them. The CDR3 extends over 13 amino acids. CDR3 sequence (DNA): TGTGCCAGCAGCTTAGTGCCCCAGTCTGAAGCTTTCTTT. It translates to CASSLVPQSEAFF. The whole variable domain, filled in from reference TRBV11-3 and TRBJ1-1, reads EAGVVQSPRYKIIEKKQPVAFWCNPISGHNTLYWYLQNLGQGPELLIRYENEEAVDDSQLPKDRFSAERLKGVDSTLKIQPAELGDSAVYLCASSLVPQSEAFFGQGTRLTVV.

The chain couples TRBV19 to TRBJ1-2, with 9 positions matching TRBD1. The CDR3 is made up of 15 amino acids. V dropped 6 bases and J dropped 4; count of bases not matched to a gene: 9. Germline V gene lookup returns CDR1 LNHDA and CDR2 SQIVND (reference sequence). The CDR3 sequence is CASREDRGGFYGYTF. The CDR3 nucleotides read TGTGCCAGTAGGGAGGACAGGGGCGGTTTCTATGGCTACACCTTC.

The genes are TRBV6-5 and TRBJ2-3; D is unclear. Germline CDR1 is MNHEY and CDR2 is SVGAGI. The length of the CDR3 is 16 residues. The V end was cut by 0 bases, the J end by 0 bases, with 10 bases between. CDR3 loop: CASSYSRLTSTDTQYF. As DNA, the CDR3 is TGTGCCAGCAGTTACTCCAGGTTAACTAGCACAGATACGCAGTATTTT.

This rearrangement joins TRBV30 to TRBJ2-4; 9 bases map to TRBD2. The ends lost 0 bases at V and 0 bases at J; junction bases unmatched: 3. The CDR3 is made up of 16 amino acids. CDR1 and CDR2 (germline): GTSNPN, SVGIG (reference sequence). CDR3 amino acids: CAWSVGLAAAKNIQYF. DNA for the CDR3: TGTGCCTGGAGTGTGGGACTAGCAGCAGCCAAAAACATTCAGTACTTC. Complete variable domain (other parts from reference TRBV30 and TRBJ2-4): SQTIHQWPATLVQPVGSPLSLECTVEGTSNPNLYWYRQAAGRGLQLLFYSVGIGQISSEVPQNLSASRPQDRQFILSSKKLLLSDSGFYLCAWSVGLAAAKNIQYFGAGTRLSVL.

V and J are TRBV28 and TRBJ2-5, with 9 bases that match TRBD1. The CDR3 contains 17 residues. Germline-derived CDR1 and CDR2 are MDHEN and SYDVKM. The J segment lost 2 bases and the V segment lost 3 bases, leaving 10 bases of the junction unmatched. This chain's CDR3 is CASSFAPRTGVQETQYF. CDR3 nucleotide sequence: TGTGCCAGCAGTTTTGCCCCCCGGACAGGGGTACAAGAGACCCAGTACTTC.

A few counts support this clone. The chain carries TRBV7-3 and TRBJ2-5, with 8 bases matching TRBD1. V trimming: 5 bases; J trimming: 5 bases; junction bases outside the gene matches: 7. The CDR3 totals 14 residues. CDR1 and CDR2 (germline): SGHTA, FQGTGA. The CDR3 DNA reads TGTGCCAGCAGCCCGACGGACAGGGCTGAGACCCAGTACTTC. Translating it yields CASSPTDRAETQYF.

V is TRBV11-2 and J is TRBJ2-5, with TRBD2 identical over 9 bases. Germline V gene sequence: CDR1 SGHAT, CDR2 FQNNGV. This CDR3 spans 15 amino acids. V was pared by 1 base and J by 2 bases, with 2 bases of the junction left unmatched. The CDR3 region is CASSLGLAGQETQYF. The CDR3 nucleotides are TGTGCCAGCAGCTTAGGCCTAGCGGGGCAAGAGACCCAGTACTTC. The full variable domain, with the rest looked up from reference TRBV11-2 and TRBJ2-5, is EAGVAQSPRYKIIEKRQSVAFWCNPISGHATLYWYQQILGQGPKLLIQFQNNGVVDDSQLPKDRFSAERLKGVDSTLKIQPAKLEDSAVYLCASSLGLAGQETQYFGPGTRLLVL.

The genes are TRBV7-2 and TRBJ2-1; TRBD2 matches at 7 bases. CDR3 size: 15 residues. Germline CDR1 SGHTA, CDR2 FQGNSA. With 0 bases clipped from V and 3 bases from J, the junction kept 2 bases outside the gene matches. The CDR3 region has the DNA TGTGCCAGCAGCTTAGCGGGAGGGGACTACAATGAGCAGTTCTTC. It translates to CASSLAGGDYNEQFF.

The chain is built from TRBV14 and TRBJ2-4, with 10 bases that match TRBD2. CDR1 and CDR2 from the germline V gene are SGHDN and FVKESK. The V segment lost 0 bases and the J segment 9 bases; nucleotides outside the gene matches: 14. CDR3 size: 18 residues. The CDR3 sequence: CASSQDWAGLAGVGIQYF. DNA for the CDR3: TGTGCCAGCAGCCAAGATTGGGCCGGGCTAGCGGGAGTTGGCATTCAGTACTTC.

This clone was counted a few times. This sequence joins TRBV11-2 and TRBJ1-1; a weak D match, TRBD1 (6 bases). CDR3 length equals 14 residues. Germline-derived CDR1 and CDR2 are SGHAT and FQNNGV. The V end lost 5 bases, the J end lost 0 bases, and 10 bases lay between the germline ends. The CDR3 sequence is CASSPTGLNTEAFF. The CDR3 DNA is TGTGCCAGCAGCCCCACAGGGTTGAACACTGAAGCTTTCTTT.

This clone was found a few times. This chain joins TRBV9 and TRBJ1-1; 10 positions match TRBD1. The CDR3 runs to 15 residues. The germline CDR1 and CDR2 sequences are SGDLS and YYNGEE. With V trimmed by 0 bases and J by 4 bases, 3 bases remained unmatched. The DNA for the CDR3 is TGTGCCAGCAGCGTAGAGACAGGGGGCACCACTGAAGCTTTCTTT. Translation: CASSVETGGTTEAFF. The whole variable domain, remainder taken from reference TRBV9 and TRBJ1-1, is DSGVTQTPKHLITATGQRVTLRCSPRSGDLSVYWYQQSLDQGLQFLIQYYNGEERAKGNILERFSAQQFPDLHSELNLSSLELGDSALYFCASSVETGGTTEAFFGQGTRLTVV.

The J gene is TRBJ1-1, the V gene TRBV5-4, with D unclear. Looked up from germline, CDR1 is SGHNT and CDR2 is YYREEE (reference sequence). Trimming pared 4 bases from V and 0 bases from J, leaving 13 bases between. The CDR3 is 15 amino acids. The CDR3 DNA follows: TGTGCCAGCAGCCAAGATAGAGGATTGAACACTGAAGCTTTCTTT. Protein sequence: CASSQDRGLNTEAFF.

This chain joins TRBV5-1 and TRBJ2-1; the D is unclear. The germline gives CDR1 SGHRS, CDR2 YFSETQ. The CDR3 runs 16 residues. V was cut by 6 bases and J by 2 bases, with 18 bases left in between. For the CDR3, the DNA is TGCGCCAGCAACCTTCAGGCATTATCTGCCTACAATGAGCAGTTCTTC. It translates to CASNLQALSAYNEQFF.

V is TRBV20-1 and J is TRBJ1-2; 8 nucleotides agree with TRBD1. From germline, CDR1 is DFQATT and CDR2 SNEGSKA (reference sequence). The V segment lost 6 bases and the J segment 13 bases; nucleotides outside the gene matches: 7. CDR3 length: 10 amino acids. Here the CDR3 reads CSAGQGQSTF. CDR3 nucleotides: TGCAGTGCCGGACAGGGTCAAAGCACCTTC.

This chain's CDR3 is CASSRSGKSYNEQFF. CDR3 in DNA: TGTGCCAGCAGCCGTAGCGGGAAATCCTACAATGAGCAGTTCTTC. This chain links TRBV7-2 with TRBJ2-1, with TRBD2 identical over 8 bases. V lost 5 bases, J lost 1 base, and 4 bases stayed unmatched. The CDR3 runs to 15 residues. Germline V gene data show CDR1 as SGHTA and CDR2 as FQGNSA. Complete variable domain (other parts from reference TRBV7-2 and TRBJ2-1): GAGVSQSPSNKVTEKGKDVELRCDPISGHTALYWYRQSLGQGLEFLIYFQGNSAPDKSGLPSDRFSAERTGGSVSTLTIQRTQQEDSAVYLCASSRSGKSYNEQFFGPGTRLTVL.

V is TRBV7-8 and J is TRBJ1-4, with 7 bases identical to TRBD1. V lost 5 bases to trimming and J lost 5 bases; unmatched junction nucleotides: 5. Per germline, CDR1 SGHVS and CDR2 FQNEAQ. The CDR3 has 14 residues. The CDR3 loop reads CASSPGTVNEKLFF. For the CDR3, the DNA is TGTGCCAGCAGCCCAGGGACAGTGAATGAAAAACTGTTTTTT. The full variable domain, with the rest looked up from reference TRBV7-8 and TRBJ1-4, is GAGVSQSPRYKVAKRGQDVALRCDPISGHVSLFWYQQALGQGPEFLTYFQNEAQLDKSGLPSDRFFAERPEGSVSTLKIQRTQQEDSAVYLCASSPGTVNEKLFFGSGTQLSVL.

This clone occurred a few times. The V gene is TRBV5-4, the J gene TRBJ2-2; possibly TRBD1 for D (6 bases). Germline V gene data show CDR1 as SGHNT and CDR2 as YYREEE (reference sequence). This CDR3 contains 15 residues. V shed 4 bases and J shed 3 bases, with 13 bases lying between them. The CDR3 reads CASSPRGGDTGELFF. Here the CDR3 DNA reads TGTGCCAGCAGCCCCCGAGGGGGTGACACCGGGGAGCTGTTTTTT.

The chain couples TRBV27 to TRBJ1-4; 9 positions agree with TRBD1. The J segment lost 11 bases and the V segment lost 7 bases, leaving 11 bases of the junction unmatched. The CDR3 covers 14 residues. From germline, CDR1 is MNHEY and CDR2 SMNVEV (reference sequence). The CDR3 bases are TGTGCCAGCAACAACAGGGGGCCATCTGGGAAACTGTTTTTT. It is translated as CASNNRGPSGKLFF.